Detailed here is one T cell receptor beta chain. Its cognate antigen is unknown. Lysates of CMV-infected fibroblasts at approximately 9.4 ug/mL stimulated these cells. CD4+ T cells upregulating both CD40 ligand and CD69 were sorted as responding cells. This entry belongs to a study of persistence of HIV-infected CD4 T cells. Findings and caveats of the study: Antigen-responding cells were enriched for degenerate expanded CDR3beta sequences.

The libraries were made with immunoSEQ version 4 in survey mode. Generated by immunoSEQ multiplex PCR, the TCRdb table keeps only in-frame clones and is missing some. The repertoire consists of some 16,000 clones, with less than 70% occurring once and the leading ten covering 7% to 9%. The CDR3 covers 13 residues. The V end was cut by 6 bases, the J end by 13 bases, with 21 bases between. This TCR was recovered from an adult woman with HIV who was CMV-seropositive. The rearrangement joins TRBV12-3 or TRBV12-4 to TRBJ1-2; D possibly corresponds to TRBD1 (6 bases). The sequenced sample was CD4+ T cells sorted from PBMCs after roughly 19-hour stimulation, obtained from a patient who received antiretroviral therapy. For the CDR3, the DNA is TGTGCCAGCAGCACCCTTCTTACGGGGGCAGGCACCTTC. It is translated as CASSTLLTGAGTF.